Shown below are 14 T cell receptor beta chains from a single sample sequenced in a study of T-cell memory formation after mild COVID-19 (dated by TCRdb to the early 2020s). The library was generated by 5' RACE. For sequencing, an Illumina NovaSeq 6000 was employed. The raw public reads went through TCRdb reprocessing: fastp at Q25, MiXCR clone calling, in-frame beta chains kept. All rows with the same CDR3 protein become a single entry with the most common DNA and genes. Within this sample are about 310,000 distinct CDR3 sequences, with 19% of them counted one time only. The top ten constitute around 21% of the sample. Sequencing was performed on PBMCs or a T cell subset sorted from them (not recorded which). Source of these receptors: a man between 18 and 35 years old who had mild COVID-19 (a few samples of this study predate the infection). The sample titles of this study are shuffled in the database, so cell type and time point are left out; the donor was told from shared clones.

The gene calls are TRBV19 and TRBJ2-1; possible D gene TRBD2, 5 bases. Germline V CDR1 and CDR2: LNHDA, SQIVND (reference sequence). Trimming removed 1 base at V and 4 bases at J, with 11 bases between. The CDR3 extends over 15 amino acids. DNA of the CDR3: TGTGCCAGTAGTATAGTGCTAGCTGGATACAATGAGCAGTTCTTC. Translating gives CASSIVLAGYNEQFF.

This clonotype was picked up many times. The chain uses TRBV5-1 and TRBJ2-2; D is possibly TRBD1 (6 bases). The ends were cut back, 5 bases at V and 1 base at J, with 6 bases in the middle. Germline V gene lookup returns CDR1 SGHRS and CDR2 YFSETQ. There are 13 residues in the CDR3. The CDR3 DNA follows: TGCGCCAGCAGGACAGGGAACACCGGGGAGCTGTTTTTT. Its protein product is CASRTGNTGELFF.

The chain joins TRBV11-2 to TRBJ2-5; D unclear. Germline V gene lookup returns CDR1 SGHAT and CDR2 FQNNGV. CDR3 size: 14 residues. The V end was cut by 6 bases, the J end by 0 bases, with 11 bases between. The CDR3 DNA follows: TGTGCCAGCAGTTTCCGGCTAAACCAAGAGACCCAGTACTTC. This translates into CASSFRLNQETQYF.

The J gene is TRBJ2-7, the V gene TRBV5-5; 10 bases match TRBD1. Germline V lookup: CDR1 SGHKS, CDR2 YYEKEE (reference sequence). This CDR3 region has 15 residues. Trimming took 6 bases from V and 3 from J; bases not matched to a gene: 9. CDR3 nucleotides: TGTGCCAGCATGTGGTCCGGGACAGGGGACTACGAGCAGTACTTC. Residues: CASMWSGTGDYEQYF. The complete variable domain, with remaining parts taken from reference TRBV5-5 and TRBJ2-7, reads DAGVTQSPTHLIKTRGQQVTLRCSPISGHKSVSWYQQVLGQGPQFIFQYYEKEERGRGNFPDRFSARQFPNYSSELNVNALLLGDSALYLCASMWSGTGDYEQYFGPGTRLTVT.

The J gene is TRBJ2-7, the V gene TRBV2; D is possibly TRBD1 (5 bases). The germline V and J ends were trimmed by 6 bases and 6 bases, with 15 bases remaining between them. The germline V gene encodes CDR1 SNHLY and CDR2 FYNNEI. This CDR3 is built from 13 residues. This chain's CDR3 is CASSDTGLSEQYV. DNA for the CDR3: TGTGCCAGCAGCGACACAGGATTGTCCGAGCAGTACGTC.

This sequence joins TRBV11-2 and TRBJ1-5; no firm D call. This CDR3 comprises 13 residues. Between the trimmed V and J ends, which lost 1 base and 7 bases, there was a span of 8 bases. The V gene's germline CDR1 is SGHAT and CDR2 FQNNGV. CDR3 region: CASSLVEEQPQHF. As DNA, the CDR3 is TGTGCCAGCAGCTTAGTAGAGGAACAGCCCCAGCATTTT.

This clonotype was counted only a few times. The chain has TRBV3-1 and TRBJ2-7; the match to TRBD1 covers 7 bases. From germline, CDR1 is LGHDT and CDR2 YNNKEL (reference sequence). CDR3 length equals 16 residues. V gave up 0 bases and J gave up 0 bases; unmatched junction bases: 5. CDR3 bases: TGTGCCAGCAGCCAAGATAGTGGACAGGCCTCCTACGAGCAGTACTTC. This codes for CASSQDSGQASYEQYF.

The chain links TRBV5-1 to TRBJ2-7; possibly TRBD2 for D (7 bases). Per germline, CDR1 SGHRS and CDR2 YFSETQ. The CDR3 has 16 residues. V was clipped by 1 base and J by 7 bases, with 21 bases between them. The CDR3 loop is CASSLLFRGAAGEQYF. CDR3 in DNA: TGCGCCAGCAGCTTGTTATTCCGGGGGGCAGCCGGAGAGCAGTACTTC.

Ten or more counts support this clonotype. This sequence joins TRBV5-1 and TRBJ2-1; D not certain. The CDR3 has 16 amino acids. The V gene lost 0 bases and the J gene lost 1 base, with 11 bases spanning the gap. Germline CDR1 reads SGHRS; CDR2 reads YFSETQ. CDR3 in amino acids: CASSLDGRSSYNEQFF. CDR3 in DNA: TGCGCCAGCAGCTTGGATGGCAGATCGTCCTACAATGAGCAGTTCTTC.

The sample holds a few counts of this clonotype. The chain has TRBV5-1 and TRBJ1-1; TRBD1 aligns across 9 bases. V dropped 3 bases and J dropped 6; count of bases not matched to a gene: 6. The CDR3 contains 14 residues. Germline-derived CDR1 and CDR2 are SGHRS and YFSETQ. The CDR3 loop is CASSYDRGKAEAFF. CDR3 in DNA: TGCGCCAGCAGCTATGACAGGGGGAAGGCTGAAGCTTTCTTT.

This clonotype turned up a few times. The chain is built from TRBV7-9 and TRBJ1-1; 7 nucleotides align to TRBD1. CDR1 and CDR2 (germline): SEHNR, FQNEAQ (reference sequence). The CDR3 extends over 16 amino acids. Trimming removed 5 bases from V and 0 bases from J; junction bases left unmatched: 9. In nucleotides, the CDR3 is TGTGCCAGCAGCCCTAGGGGGACAGTGATGAACACTGAAGCTTTCTTT. Translated, it gives CASSPRGTVMNTEAFF.

The chain carries TRBV5-1 and TRBJ2-1, with TRBD2 identical over 10 bases. Losses at the gene ends were 4 bases for V and 9 bases for J; bases not matched to a gene: 10. The CDR3 length is 15 residues. Germline V gene data show CDR1 as SGHRS and CDR2 as YFSETQ. CDR3 DNA: TGCGCCAGCAGCGGTAGCGGGGGGAGTTATGTTGAGCAGTTCTTC. Protein: CASSGSGGSYVEQFF.

The chain recombines TRBV7-9 with TRBJ2-1; 14 nucleotides match TRBD2. The V gene end was trimmed by 2 bases and the J gene end by 8 bases; junction bases not matched to a gene: 5. CDR1 SEHNR and CDR2 FQNEAQ come from the germline V gene (reference sequence). The CDR3 has 16 amino acids. This CDR3 reads CASSLSGLAGEHEQFF. The CDR3 DNA reads TGTGCCAGCAGCTTATCGGGACTAGCGGGGGAGCATGAGCAGTTCTTC.

This clonotype came up a few times. This rearrangement joins TRBV4-3 to TRBJ2-3, with D uncertain. Germline lookup yields CDR1 LGHNA and CDR2 YSLEER. Trimming cost V 0 bases and J 8 bases, with 9 bases left between them. This CDR3 spans 13 amino acids. CDR3 region: CASSQDKASTQYF. CDR3 coding DNA: TGCGCCAGCAGCCAAGATAAGGCATCTACGCAGTATTTT.